This T cell receptor beta chain was sequenced for a study of blood T cell repertoires in COVID-19. Losses at the gene ends were 1 base for V and 7 bases for J; bases not matched to a gene: 12. This CDR3 contains 18 residues. Germline loops: CDR1 MDHEN, CDR2 SYDVKM. Sequenced by immunoSEQ multiplex PCR; TCRdb stores in-frame clones only, minus some. The sample yields over 150,000 clones, approximately 79% seen once. Only one count was recorded for this clone. The sequencing input was PBMCs or T cells enriched from blood (not recorded which). The TCR comes from a woman aged 65 to 85 in a cohort exposed to, infected with or recovered from COVID-19 (not recorded which). V is TRBV28 and J is TRBJ2-7; 14 nucleotides agree with TRBD2. CDR3 DNA sequence: TGTGCCAGCAGTTTATCCGGGCCCGGGACTAGCGGGAGTTGGGAGCAGTACTTC. Protein product: CASSLSGPGTSGSWEQYF.